Given below is one TCR beta chain in context. This entry is derived from a study of multiple sclerosis patients with progressive multifocal leukoencephalopathy. Stated time point: more than ten months of natalizumab therapy. Assay used: immunoSEQ multiplex PCR; TCRdb lists only in-frame clones, some missing. The table records about 25,000 clones, approximately 89% of them present only once. The CDR3 runs 16 residues. CDR1 and CDR2 from the germline V gene are LGHNA and YNFKEQ. The chain couples TRBV4-2 to TRBJ2-5; D remains ambiguous. The J call could be wrong; TRBJ2-7 is a better fit for the DNA end. The TCR sequence derives from a man between 25 and 39 years old with multiple sclerosis. The sequencing used PBMCs, collected from a patient treated with natalizumab. This chain's CDR3 is CASSQEKGAGTYEQYF. CDR3 nucleotide sequence: TGTGCCAGCAGCCAAGAAAAAGGTGCCGGAACCTACGAGCAGTACTTC.